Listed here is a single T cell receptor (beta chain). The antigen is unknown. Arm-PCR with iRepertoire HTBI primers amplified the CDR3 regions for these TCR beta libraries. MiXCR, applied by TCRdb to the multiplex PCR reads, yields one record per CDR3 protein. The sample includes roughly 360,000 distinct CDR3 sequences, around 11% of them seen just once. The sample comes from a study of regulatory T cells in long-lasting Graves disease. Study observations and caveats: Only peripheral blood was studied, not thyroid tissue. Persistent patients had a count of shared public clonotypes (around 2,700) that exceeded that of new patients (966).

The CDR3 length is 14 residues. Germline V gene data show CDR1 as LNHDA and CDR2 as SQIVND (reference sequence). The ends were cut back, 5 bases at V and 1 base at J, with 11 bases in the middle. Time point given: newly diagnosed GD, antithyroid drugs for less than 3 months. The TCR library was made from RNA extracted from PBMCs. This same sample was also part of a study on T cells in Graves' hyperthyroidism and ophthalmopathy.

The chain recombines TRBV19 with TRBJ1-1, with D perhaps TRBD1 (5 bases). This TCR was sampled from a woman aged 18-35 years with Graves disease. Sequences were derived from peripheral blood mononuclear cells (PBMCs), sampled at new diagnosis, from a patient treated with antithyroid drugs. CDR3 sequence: CASSPGTRNTEAFF. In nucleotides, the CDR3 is TGTGCCAGTAGTCCCGGGACGAGGAACACTGAAGCTTTCTTT. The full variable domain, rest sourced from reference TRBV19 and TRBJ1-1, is DGGITQSPKYLFRKEGQNVTLSCEQNLNHDAMYWYRQDPGQGLRLIYYSQIVNDFQKGDIAEGYSVSREKKESFPLTVTSAQKNPTAFYLCASSPGTRNTEAFFGQGTRLTVV.